The source of this TCR beta chain is a study of shared clonotypes between healthy human individuals. Study information: The study used three CD4 naive, three CD4 memory, two CD8 naive and one CD8 memory plate per donor.

Assay used: immunoSEQ multiplex PCR; TCRdb lists only in-frame clones, some missing. The sample includes about 2 million clones, about 94% of them seen just once. Regarding this clone: The target antigen is unknown. Other DNA sequences in the sample encode the same CDR3.

The CDR3 sequence is 15 residues long. Germline V gene sequence: CDR1 MGHRA, CDR2 YSYEKL. Trimming removed 1 base from V and 1 base from J; junction bases left unmatched: 4. Selected positively for CCR7 and CD45RO-negative, naive CD8 cells excluded terminally differentiated effector memory CD45RA+ cells. Overall study findings and caveats: When compared with the clonotypes that were shared by all four sorted-subset donors, the non-shared clonotypes turned out to have lower generation probabilities. Blood was the sole source, and tissue repertoires probably differ.

The TCR comes from a man younger than 30 in good health. This chain joins TRBV4-1 and TRBJ2-7; the match to TRBD1 covers 7 bases. Sequencing used naive CD8+ T cells sorted from blood. CDR3 amino acids: CASSQVQGTSYEQYF. Here the CDR3 DNA reads TGCGCCAGCAGCCAAGTACAGGGGACGTCCTACGAGCAGTACTTC.